These 18 T cell receptor beta chains came from one sample sequenced in a study of regulatory T cells in long-lasting Graves disease. Assembly of TCR beta libraries relied on iRepertoire HTBI primers together with Arm-PCR of CDR3 regions. TCRdb independently ran MiXCR on the multiplex PCR reads; one entry per CDR3 protein. The table shows more than 350,000 distinct CDR3 sequences, with 15% occurring only once. Time point reported: newly diagnosed GD, antithyroid drugs for less than 3 months. The TCR library was made from RNA extracted from PBMCs. The sample was also reused in another study, on T cells in Graves' hyperthyroidism and ophthalmopathy.

The sample consisted of peripheral blood mononuclear cells (PBMCs), taken at new diagnosis, from a patient treated with antithyroid drugs. The receptors stem from a woman between 25 and 40 years old with Graves disease.

As DNA, the CDR3 is TGCGCCAGCAGCCGATTTCCCCAAGAGACCCAGTACTTC. This sequence encodes CASSRFPQETQYF. The J gene is TRBJ2-5, the V gene TRBV5-1; no clear D gene. CDR1 is SGHRS and CDR2 is YFSETQ in the germline V gene. Deletions cut 4 bases from V and 1 base from J, with 8 bases between. The CDR3 extends over 13 amino acids.

The chain employs TRBV2 and TRBJ1-2, with D uncertain. The CDR3 sequence is 14 residues long. Per germline, CDR1 SNHLY and CDR2 FYNNEI. The V gene lost 6 bases and the J gene lost 4 bases, with 15 bases spanning the gap. The CDR3 nucleotides read TGTGCCAGCAGCCACCCCGACACCATCTATGGCTACACCTTC. This encodes CASSHPDTIYGYTF.

This clonotype has at least ten counts. The V and J genes are TRBV7-9 and TRBJ2-5, with D perhaps TRBD1 (6 bases). V dropped 1 base and J dropped 5 bases, with 11 bases sitting between them. Germline V lookup: CDR1 SEHNR, CDR2 FQNEAQ (reference sequence). The length of the CDR3 is 14 residues. The CDR3 loop reads CASSLGQGTETQYF. The CDR3 DNA reads TGTGCCAGCAGCTTAGGGCAGGGGACGGAGACCCAGTACTTC.

This clonotype was detected ten times or more. This sequence joins TRBV6-1 and TRBJ2-1, with D possibly TRBD2 on 6 matching bases. In germline, CDR1 is MNHNS, CDR2 SASEGT. Trimming took off 9 bases at V and 0 bases at J, with 9 bases between the two ends. This CDR3 contains 13 residues. This CDR3 reads CASAGSSYNEQFF. The CDR3 nucleotides read TGTGCCAGTGCCGGGAGCTCCTACAATGAGCAGTTCTTC.

CDR3 sequence reads: CASSGGTGDYQPQHF. As DNA, the CDR3 is TGTGCCAGCAGTGGGGGGACAGGGGATTACCAGCCCCAGCATTTT. The rearrangement uses TRBV9 and TRBJ1-5; 10 bases agree with TRBD1. Germline V gives CDR1 SGDLS, CDR2 YYNGEE. Trimming took 5 bases from V and 7 from J; bases not matched to a gene: 9. The CDR3 covers 15 residues.

In this sample, this clonotype turned up a few times. This sequence joins TRBV20-1 and TRBJ2-7, with 8 nucleotides matching TRBD2. Trimming took 3 bases from V and 6 from J; bases not matched to a gene: 7. The CDR3 is 13 residues long. The V gene's germline CDR1 is DFQATT and CDR2 SNEGSKA (reference sequence). DNA for the CDR3: TGCAGTGCTAGGGAGGGACTAGACCGCGAGCAGTACTTC. Its protein is CSAREGLDREQYF.

This clonotype occurred many times. The chain has TRBV11-2 and TRBJ1-6, with 7 bases that match TRBD1. The CDR3 has 16 amino acids. Germline V lookup: CDR1 SGHAT, CDR2 FQNNGV. V dropped 3 bases and J dropped 6; count of bases not matched to a gene: 8. The CDR3 DNA reads as TGTGCCAGCAGCTTCCCCCAGGGACAGCTTAATTCACCCCTCCACTTT. Translating it yields CASSFPQGQLNSPLHF.

This clonotype was recorded many times. The chain has TRBV3-1 and TRBJ2-3, with 11 positions matching TRBD2. This CDR3 comprises 17 residues. The V and J ends lost 5 bases and 0 bases, in that order; junction bases with no gene match: 7. Germline V gives CDR1 LGHDT, CDR2 YNNKEL (reference sequence). The CDR3 is CASSFRSSGRSTDTQYF. The DNA of the CDR3 is TGTGCCAGCAGCTTCCGGTCTAGCGGGAGGAGCACAGATACGCAGTATTTT.

The table lists this clonotype with many counts. The rearrangement uses TRBV20-1 and TRBJ1-5; a weak D match, TRBD1 (5 bases). V was clipped by 3 bases and J by 7 bases, with 13 bases between them. The CDR3 has 13 residues. CDR1 and CDR2 from the germline V gene are DFQATT and SNEGSKA (reference sequence). The CDR3 loop reads CSASTGVGQPQHF. The DNA of the CDR3 is TGCAGTGCTAGTACGGGGGTGGGACAGCCCCAGCATTTT.

This chain uses TRBV28 with TRBJ1-1; the match to TRBD1 covers 9 bases. CDR3 length: 15 residues. V trimming: 2 bases; J trimming: 4 bases; junction bases outside the gene matches: 5. CDR1 and CDR2 from the germline V gene are MDHEN and SYDVKM. The CDR3 region is CASSLVADRGTEAFF. The CDR3 nucleotides read TGTGCCAGCAGTTTAGTAGCGGACAGGGGCACTGAAGCTTTCTTT.

This clonotype came up a few times. J is TRBJ1-5 and V is TRBV19; no clear D gene. Germline V CDR1 and CDR2: LNHDA, SQIVND (reference sequence). Trimming removed 7 bases at V and 1 base at J, with 14 bases between. This CDR3 is 15 amino acids long. The DNA for the CDR3 is TGTGCCAGTACCGCGGACGTTGGGAGCAATCAGCCCCAGCATTTT. Its translation is CASTADVGSNQPQHF.

This clonotype came up a few times. V and J are TRBV7-2 and TRBJ2-3; 11 positions match TRBD2. In germline, CDR1 is SGHTA, CDR2 FQGNSA. This CDR3 has 15 amino acids. The ends lost 3 bases at V and 6 bases at J; junction bases unmatched: 5. CDR3: CASSFLAGGGDTQYF. The CDR3 DNA is TGTGCCAGCAGCTTTCTAGCGGGAGGAGGCGATACGCAGTATTTT.

This clonotype was counted ten times or more. V usage is TRBV2 and J usage is TRBJ2-2; 7 bases fit TRBD1. Trimming removed 6 bases from V and 2 bases from J; junction bases left unmatched: 6. This CDR3 contains 15 residues. From germline, CDR1 is SNHLY and CDR2 FYNNEI. DNA of the CDR3: TGTGCCAGCAGGGAGACAGGGACCAACACCGGGGAGCTGTTTTTT. Residues: CASRETGTNTGELFF.

V is TRBV28 and J is TRBJ2-3; D is unclear. CDR1 is MDHEN and CDR2 is SYDVKM in the germline V gene. This CDR3 has 15 residues. V lost 8 bases to trimming and J lost 1 base, with 16 bases between them. CDR3 nucleotide sequence: TGTGCCAGCGCCCCAGCGCTACAACGCACAGATACGCAGTATTTT. It codes for CASAPALQRTDTQYF. The whole variable domain, remainder taken from reference TRBV28 and TRBJ2-3, is DVKVTQSSRYLVKRTGEKVFLECVQDMDHENMFWYRQDPGLGLRLIYFSYDVKMKEKGDIPEGYSVSREKKERFSLILESASTNQTSMYLCASAPALQRTDTQYFGPGTRLTVL.

This chain links TRBV2 with TRBJ1-2; D is unclear. Germline V gene sequence: CDR1 SNHLY, CDR2 FYNNEI. Trimming cost V 0 bases and J 5 bases, with 16 bases left between them. The CDR3 is made up of 16 amino acids. CDR3 residues: CASSEAGSSLKYGYTF. The DNA of the CDR3 is TGTGCCAGCAGTGAAGCGGGGAGCTCCCTAAAGTATGGCTACACCTTC.

Many counts were recorded for this clonotype. V gene TRBV20-1 combines with J gene TRBJ2-1; D is perhaps TRBD1 (7 bases). Looked up from germline, CDR1 is DFQATT and CDR2 is SNEGSKA (reference sequence). V gave up 5 bases and J gave up 4 bases, with 18 bases separating them. This CDR3 region has 15 residues. The CDR3 DNA follows: TGCAGTGCTGCCCGCCCACAGGGGAGGTACAATGAGCAGTTCTTC. Protein sequence: CSAARPQGRYNEQFF.

This clonotype was recorded many times. The chain couples TRBV7-8 to TRBJ2-2; 14 bases line up with TRBD2. J gave up 7 bases and V 2 bases, and 9 bases lay outside the gene matches. The CDR3 totals 18 residues. Per germline, CDR1 SGHVS and CDR2 FQNEAQ. The CDR3 loop reads CASSLLGLAGGEIGELFF. The CDR3 coding sequence is TGTGCCAGCAGCTTATTAGGACTAGCGGGGGGAGAAATCGGGGAGCTGTTTTTT.

The sample holds many counts of this clonotype. The rearrangement uses TRBV12-3 or TRBV12-4 and TRBJ2-3, with D unresolved. V gave up 2 bases and J gave up 5 bases, with 17 bases separating them. This CDR3 spans 16 amino acids. CDR3 nucleotide sequence: TGTGCCAGCAGTTTACATAAGCGACTGGCCGGAGATACGCAGTATTTT. Amino acids: CASSLHKRLAGDTQYF.